This is a list of T cell receptor beta chains from one sample in a study of T-cell memory formation after mild COVID-19. TCRdb recomputed calls from the 5' RACE reads with MiXCR, one row per CDR3 protein. The table lists almost 350,000 distinct CDR3 sequences, 20% to 25% of them singletons. Sequencing used PBMCs or a T cell subset sorted from them (not recorded which). These receptor sequences come from a man aged 18 to 35 who had mild COVID-19 (a few samples of this study predate the infection). Cell type and time point are not known. Each CDR3 is given with its conserved first and last residue. The D gene is left open where the match is weak. Size is stated for part of the rows, as once, few or many counts, or as a class when the clone is expanded.

clone size	D gene	V gene	J gene	CDR3 protein	CDR3 DNA
few	-	TRBV28	TRBJ1-5	CASSSPAVREPQHF	TGTGCCAGCAGTTCACCGGCAGTACGAGAGCCCCAGCATTTT
few	-	TRBV12-3/TRBV12-4	TRBJ2-1	CASSLGQGHSYNEQFF	TGTGCCAGCAGTTTAGGGCAGGGGCACTCCTACAATGAGCAGTTCTTC
few	TRBD1	TRBV5-6	TRBJ1-5	CASSSGQGLQPQHF	TGTGCCAGCAGCTCAGGACAGGGACTTCAGCCCCAGCATTTT
many	-	TRBV7-6	TRBJ2-5	CASSLSLETQYF	TGTGCCAGCAGCTTAAGCCTGGAGACCCAGTACTTC
few	-	TRBV4-1	TRBJ2-7	CASSQAGDGPYEQYF	TGCGCCAGCAGCCAAGCTGGAGACGGACCCTACGAGCAGTACTTC
many	TRBD2	TRBV20-1	TRBJ2-1	CSASGLAGTTGGNEQFF	TGCAGTGCTAGCGGGCTAGCGGGGACCACCGGGGGCAATGAGCAGTTCTTC
-	TRBD1	TRBV20-1	TRBJ2-1	CSARDPTGSYNEQFF	TGCAGTGCTAGAGACCCGACAGGGTCCTACAATGAGCAGTTCTTC
-	TRBD1	TRBV4-3	TRBJ1-6	CASSQRTGAHNSPLHF	TGCGCCAGCAGCCAACGGACAGGGGCGCATAATTCACCCCTCCACTTT
few	-	TRBV7-9	TRBJ1-4	CASRNGGASGEKLFF	TGTGCCAGCAGGAATGGAGGGGCTTCGGGTGAAAAACTGTTTTTT
-	-	TRBV7-2	TRBJ1-6	CASSPFSGLYNSPLHF	TGTGCCAGCAGCCCATTCTCGGGACTGTATAATTCACCCCTCCACTTT
few	TRBD2	TRBV20-1	TRBJ2-1	CSADAGTSGYNEQFF	TGCAGTGCTGATGCGGGGACTAGCGGTTACAATGAGCAGTTCTTC
-	-	TRBV12-3/TRBV12-4	TRBJ1-5	CASSSRGNQPQHF	TGTGCCAGCAGTTCAAGGGGGAATCAGCCCCAGCATTTT
few	-	TRBV27	TRBJ2-5	CASSWAGLSQETQYF	TGTGCCAGCAGTTGGGCAGGGCTATCGCAAGAGACCCAGTACTTC
-	TRBD2	TRBV25-1	TRBJ2-1	CAVRGDQEQFF	TGTGCGGTACGGGGGGATCAGGAGCAGTTCTTC
-	-	TRBV4-1	TRBJ2-3	CASSPKRGQTPSTDTQYF	TGCGCCAGCAGCCCCAAAAGAGGACAGACACCTAGCACAGATACGCAGTATTTT
few	-	TRBV25-1	TRBJ2-5	CASSRGTRQETQYF	TGTGCCAGCAGCCGCGGGACTCGACAAGAGACCCAGTACTTC
-	-	TRBV7-9	TRBJ2-6	CASRGRLSGANVLTF	TGTGCCAGCAGAGGGCGGTTATCTGGGGCCAACGTCCTGACTTTC
many	-	TRBV4-3	TRBJ1-5	CASSQLQGKPQHF	TGCGCCAGCAGCCAATTGCAGGGTAAACCCCAGCATTTT
few	-	TRBV20-1	TRBJ2-3	CSATPLNSGTDTQYF	TGCAGTGCGACCCCGCTGAACTCGGGTACAGATACGCAGTATTTT
few	-	TRBV9	TRBJ2-5	CASSSLEGFLETQYF	TGTGCCAGCAGCTCCCTTGAGGGATTTCTGGAGACCCAGTACTTC
-	-	TRBV29-1	TRBJ1-1	CSVEDASPDEAFF	TGCAGCGTTGAAGACGCGTCCCCAGATGAAGCTTTCTTT
-	TRBD1	TRBV5-1	TRBJ1-1	CASSWTGLSGTEAFF	TGCGCCAGCAGCTGGACAGGTCTCTCGGGCACTGAAGCTTTCTTT
-	TRBD2	TRBV7-2	TRBJ2-3	CASKGSGGRTDTQYF	TGTGCCAGCAAGGGGAGCGGGGGACGCACAGATACGCAGTATTTT
-	TRBD2	TRBV6-2/TRBV6-3	TRBJ2-2	CASSYSGTSGGWNTGEMFF	TGTGCCAGCAGTTACTCCGGGACTAGCGGGGGATGGAACACCGGGGAGATGTTTTTT
few	-	TRBV4-1	TRBJ2-7	CASSQDLTSWLEQYF	TGCGCCAGCAGCCAGGACTTAACCTCCTGGCTCGAGCAGTACTTC
few	TRBD2	TRBV5-1	TRBJ2-7	CASSWGSGEIYEQYF	TGCGCCAGCAGCTGGGGTAGCGGGGAAATCTACGAGCAGTACTTC
few	-	TRBV7-9	TRBJ2-2	CASRQDDSGNTGELFF	TGTGCCAGCAGACAGGACGACAGCGGAAACACCGGGGAGCTGTTTTTT
-	-	TRBV29-1	TRBJ1-1	CSGTRGNTEAFF	TGCAGCGGCACGAGGGGAAACACTGAAGCTTTCTTT
many	TRBD1	TRBV6-5	TRBJ2-1	CASSYSYPPGQGNYNEQFF	TGTGCCAGCAGTTACTCGTATCCACCGGGACAGGGAAACTACAATGAGCAGTTCTTC
few	-	TRBV29-1	TRBJ2-7	CSAQVDYEQYF	TGCAGCGCGCAGGTGGACTACGAGCAGTACTTC
-	-	TRBV4-3	TRBJ1-6	CASSQDSSSYNSPLHF	TGCGCCAGCAGCCAAGACAGTAGCTCCTATAATTCACCCCTCCACTTT
-	-	TRBV2	TRBJ2-7	CASTREAGSYEQYF	TGTGCCAGCACCAGGGAGGCGGGCTCCTACGAGCAGTACTTC
few	-	TRBV28	TRBJ1-2	CASSAEGRDGYTF	TGTGCCAGCAGCGCGGAGGGCCGCGATGGCTACACCTTC
-	-	TRBV5-1	TRBJ2-5	CASSPTGGGRETQYF	TGCGCCAGCAGCCCGACAGGTGGGGGGCGAGAGACCCAGTACTTC
-	TRBD2	TRBV12-3/TRBV12-4	TRBJ2-1	CASSSGRRGLALVSSYNEQFF	TGTGCCAGCAGCTCCGGCCGTAGGGGACTAGCGTTGGTTAGCTCATACAATGAGCAGTTCTTC
few	-	TRBV7-9	TRBJ2-3	CASSSPPGTSFPDTQYF	TGTGCCAGCAGCTCCCCCCCCGGGACATCCTTCCCAGATACGCAGTATTTT
-	-	TRBV4-3	TRBJ1-5	CASSQDGQGGQPQHF	TGCGCCAGCAGCCAAGACGGGCAGGGCGGGCAGCCCCAGCATTTT
-	-	TRBV10-3	TRBJ2-3	CASLGAVSTDTQYF	TGTGCCAGCTTAGGGGCGGTTTCCACAGATACGCAGTATTTT
-	TRBD1	TRBV4-1	TRBJ2-5	CASSQPPGTGVFEETQYF	TGCGCCAGCAGCCAACCCCCGGGAACAGGGGTGTTCGAAGAGACCCAGTACTTC
few	-	TRBV7-2	TRBJ2-3	CASSLGLGSSNTQYF	TGTGCCAGCAGCTTAGGTCTCGGGAGTTCAAATACGCAGTATTTT
many	TRBD2	TRBV24-1	TRBJ2-1	CATSDSSGGSYNEQFF	TGTGCCACCAGTGACTCTAGCGGGGGGTCCTACAATGAGCAGTTCTTC